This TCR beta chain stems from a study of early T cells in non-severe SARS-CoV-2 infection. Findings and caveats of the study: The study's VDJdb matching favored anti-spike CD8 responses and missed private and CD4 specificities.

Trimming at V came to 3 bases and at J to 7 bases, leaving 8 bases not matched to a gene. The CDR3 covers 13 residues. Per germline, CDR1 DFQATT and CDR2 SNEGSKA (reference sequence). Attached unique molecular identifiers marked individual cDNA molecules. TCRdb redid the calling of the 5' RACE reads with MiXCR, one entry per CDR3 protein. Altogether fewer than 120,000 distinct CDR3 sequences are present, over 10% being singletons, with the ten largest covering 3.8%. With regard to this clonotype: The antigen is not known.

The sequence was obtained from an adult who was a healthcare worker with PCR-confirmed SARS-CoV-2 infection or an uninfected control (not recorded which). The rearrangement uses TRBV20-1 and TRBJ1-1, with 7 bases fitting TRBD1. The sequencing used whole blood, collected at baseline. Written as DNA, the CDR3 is TGCAGTGCTAGGGCTGACAGGGACGTTGAAGCTTTCTTT. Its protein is CSARADRDVEAFF.